This is a list of T cell receptor beta chains from one sample in a study of TIL therapy for anti-PD-1-resistant metastatic lung cancer. Only in-frame clones appear in the TCRdb table, and some are missing; sequencing was by immunoSEQ multiplex PCR. The sample has approximately 45,000 clones, 79% seen once. The sample in question was blood, obtained at baseline. The receptors come from a man in his sixties or seventies with non-small cell lung cancer. Each CDR3 is given with its conserved first and last residue. The D gene is left open where the match is weak. Clone size is shown for a subset of rows, as once, few, many or a class of expanded clone.

CDR3 protein: CASSPMGQGMETQYF
CDR3 DNA: TGTGCCAGCAGCCCAATGGGACAGGGGATGGAGACCCAGTACTTC
V gene: TRBV9
clone size: .
J gene: TRBJ2-5
D gene: TRBD1

CDR3 protein: CASSAPGFAAGEQYF
CDR3 DNA: TGTGCCAGTAGCGCGCCGGGCTTCGCCGCCGGGGAGCAGTACTTC
V gene: TRBV19
clone size: .
J gene: TRBJ2-7
D gene: .

CDR3 protein: CASSQDRGGYGANVLTF
CDR3 DNA: TGCGCCAGCAGCCAAGATAGAGGGGGCTATGGGGCCAACGTCCTGACTTTC
V gene: TRBV4-1
clone size: once
J gene: TRBJ2-6
D gene: TRBD1

CDR3 protein: CASRTVMNTEAFF
CDR3 DNA: TGTGCCAGCAGGACAGTTATGAACACTGAAGCTTTCTTT
V gene: TRBV6-5
clone size: .
J gene: TRBJ1-1
D gene: .

CDR3 protein: CATGTEVLLAQHF
CDR3 DNA: TGTGCCACCGGGACAGAGGTCTTACTAGCCCAGCATTTT
V gene: TRBV10-3
clone size: .
J gene: TRBJ1-5
D gene: TRBD1

CDR3 protein: CASSWGHGSGTGELFF
CDR3 DNA: TGTGCCAGCAGCTGGGGACACGGTTCCGGGACCGGGGAGCTGTTTTTT
V gene: TRBV11-3
clone size: .
J gene: TRBJ2-2
D gene: .

CDR3 protein: CASSRSGTVNEKLFF
CDR3 DNA: TGTGCCAGCAGTCGATCCGGGACAGTTAATGAAAAACTGTTTTTT
V gene: TRBV11-2
clone size: .
J gene: TRBJ1-4
D gene: TRBD1

CDR3 protein: CAISAGGTDTQYF
CDR3 DNA: TGTGCCATCAGCGCTGGGGGCACAGATACGCAGTATTTT
V gene: TRBV6-1
clone size: .
J gene: TRBJ2-3
D gene: .

CDR3 protein: CASSLVKVGSYEQYF
CDR3 DNA: TGTGCCAGCAGTTTGGTTAAAGTAGGGTCATACGAGCAGTACTTC
V gene: TRBV28
clone size: .
J gene: TRBJ2-7
D gene: .

CDR3 protein: CASSVVVGTTDTQYF
CDR3 DNA: TGTGCCAGCAGCGTAGTAGTCGGAACCACAGATACGCAGTATTTT
V gene: TRBV9
clone size: .
J gene: TRBJ2-3
D gene: .